The clone carrying this TCR beta chain was seen many times. This entry is derived from a study of T cells after yellow fever vaccination. TCRdb itself ran the 5' RACE reads through MiXCR, one entry per CDR3 protein. The sample holds 500,000 to 700,000 distinct CDR3 sequences, about 19% seen once. The CDR3 covers 10 residues. Germline loops: CDR1 SNHLY, CDR2 FYNNEI. The clonotype comes from a man aged 25 to 40 who received the YFV17D yellow fever vaccine. The rearrangement joins TRBV2 to TRBJ2-1; D tentatively reads TRBD1 or TRBD2 (5 bases each). The sample here was PBMCs, taken 15 days after the yellow fever booster vaccination. This CDR3 reads CASQQGQQFF. In DNA, the CDR3 is TGTGCGTCCCAGCAGGGACAGCAGTTCTTC.